This TCR beta chain was captured in a study of CD8 T cells in Susac syndrome (dated by TCRdb to the late 2010s). The study in broad terms: The study used repertoire sequencing to test whether antigen drove CD8+ T cell activation and differentiation in Susac syndrome. The study compared CD8+ T cell repertoire clonality among 11 to 12 healthy donors, around 14 Susac syndrome patients and some 16 multiple sclerosis patients. Beyond this particular receptor, the publication reports: The number of individuals in the TCR sequencing and HLA analysis was acknowledged as relatively small.

RNA was extracted using the RNeasy kit, and roughly 0.45 to 1 microgram was reverse transcribed with random hexamers. The immunoSEQ multiplex PCR assay, covering 54 Vbeta and 13 Jbeta segments, was used to amplify TCR beta CDR3 regions. PCR amplification bias was corrected by using a synthetic template baseline for primer optimization and computational correction. The paper's processing steps were these. Reads were assigned to V, D and J genes according to IMGT and analyzed in immunoSEQ Analyzer, with only productive sequences retained. Clonality was calculated as one minus the Shannon entropy normalized by log2 of the number of productive unique sequences. For each patient and control, public and private clones were evaluated within the 100 most prevalent clones. A clone was defined as Susac-specific if it was absent from the healthy and MS cohorts, from roughly 990 published viral clones and from other ImmuneACCESS disease sequences. TCRdb redid the processing of the public reads, applying fastp at Q25 and MiXCR, and retained in-frame beta chains. All rows with the same CDR3 protein become a single entry with the most common DNA and genes. The V and J calls follow TCRdb's processing rather than the paper's. This sample comprises a few hundred thousand distinct CDR3 sequences, 89% of them detected only once. The biggest ten clones account for roughly 0.17% of the sample.

Peripheral blood CD8+ and CD4+ T cells from healthy donors, Susac syndrome patients and multiple sclerosis patients were profiled by high-throughput TCR beta sequencing. Multiple sclerosis controls were treatment-naive patients with stable or active relapsing-remitting disease fulfilling revised McDonald criteria. CD8+ TEMRA cells were enriched by FACS, while bulk CD8+ and CD4+ T cells were purified by magnetic negative isolation. Blood was collected in EDTA tubes and processed within 24 hours, with PBMCs isolated through density gradient centrifugation. PBMCs intended for TCR sequencing were frozen in liquid nitrogen and were later thawed in a 37 degrees C water bath. The sorted or isolated CD4+, CD8+ and CD8+ TEMRA cells had a purity of 90% or higher. In the case of this clonotype: This receptor's antigen is unknown. No per-base quality is available; no much larger clone lies one base away.

Sequences were obtained from CD8+ T cells from PBMCs. The sequence came from a human donor with multiple sclerosis.

The CDR3 region: CASSEEAGVIHEQFF. The DNA is TGCGCCAGCAGTGAGGAAGCAGGGGTCATCCATGAGCAGTTCTTC. The rearrangement joined TRBV10-2 to TRBJ2-1; the D region possibly corresponds to TRBD1 (6 bases align). Cut back by 2 bases and 8 bases, the V and J ends lie 16 bases apart. In the germline V gene, CDR1 corresponds to WSHSY and CDR2 to SAAADI. The CDR3 measures 15 amino acids from cysteine to phenylalanine. CDR3 DNA is the only sequence kept; it has 45 bases, read in frame from the first base.